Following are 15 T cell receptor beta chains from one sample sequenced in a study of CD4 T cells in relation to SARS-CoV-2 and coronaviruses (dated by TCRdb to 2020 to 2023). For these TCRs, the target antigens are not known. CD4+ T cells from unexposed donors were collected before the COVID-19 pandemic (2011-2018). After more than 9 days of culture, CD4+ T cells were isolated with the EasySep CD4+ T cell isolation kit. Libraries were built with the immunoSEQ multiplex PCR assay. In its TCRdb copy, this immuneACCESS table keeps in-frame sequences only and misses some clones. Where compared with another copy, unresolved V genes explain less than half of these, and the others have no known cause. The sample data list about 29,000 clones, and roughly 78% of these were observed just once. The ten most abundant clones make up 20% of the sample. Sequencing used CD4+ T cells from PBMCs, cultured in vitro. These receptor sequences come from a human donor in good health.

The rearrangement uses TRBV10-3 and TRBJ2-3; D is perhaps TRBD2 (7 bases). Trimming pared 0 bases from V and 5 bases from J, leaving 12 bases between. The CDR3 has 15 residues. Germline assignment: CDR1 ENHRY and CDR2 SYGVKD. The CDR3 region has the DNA TGTGCCATCAGTGAGTCACGGGGGGCACAAGATACGCAGTATTTT. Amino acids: CAISESRGAQDTQYF.

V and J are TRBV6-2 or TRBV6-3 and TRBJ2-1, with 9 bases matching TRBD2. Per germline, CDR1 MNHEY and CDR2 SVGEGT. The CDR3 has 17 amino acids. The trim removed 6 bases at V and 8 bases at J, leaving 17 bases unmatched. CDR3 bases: TGTGCCAGCAGCCGCGGACTAGCGACATCCCAGGGGGATGAGCAGTTCTTC. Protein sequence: CASSRGLATSQGDEQFF.

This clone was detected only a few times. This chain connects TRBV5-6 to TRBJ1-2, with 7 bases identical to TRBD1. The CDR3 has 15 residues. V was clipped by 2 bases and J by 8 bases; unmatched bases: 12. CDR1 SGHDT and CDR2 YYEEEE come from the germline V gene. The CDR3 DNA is TGTGCCAGCAGCTTTCCATCCCCGGGACAGATCGGCTACACCTTC. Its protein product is CASSFPSPGQIGYTF. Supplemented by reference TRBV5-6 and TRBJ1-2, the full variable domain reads DAGVTQSPTHLIKTRGQQVTLRCSPKSGHDTVSWYQQALGQGPQFIFQYYEEEERQRGNFPDRFSGHQFPNYSSELNVNALLLGDSALYLCASSFPSPGQIGYTFGSGTRLTVV.

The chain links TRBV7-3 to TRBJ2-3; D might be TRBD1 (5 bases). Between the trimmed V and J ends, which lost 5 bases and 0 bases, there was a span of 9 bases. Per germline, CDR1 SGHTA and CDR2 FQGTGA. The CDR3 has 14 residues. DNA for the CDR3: TGTGCCAGCAGCCCTGGACACAGCACAGATACGCAGTATTTT. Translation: CASSPGHSTDTQYF.

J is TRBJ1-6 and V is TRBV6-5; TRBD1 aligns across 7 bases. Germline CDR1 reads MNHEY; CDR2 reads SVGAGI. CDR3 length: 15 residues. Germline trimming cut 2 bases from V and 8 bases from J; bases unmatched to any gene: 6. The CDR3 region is CASSYAPQGDSPLHF. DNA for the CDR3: TGTGCCAGCAGTTACGCTCCCCAGGGGGATTCACCCCTCCACTTT.

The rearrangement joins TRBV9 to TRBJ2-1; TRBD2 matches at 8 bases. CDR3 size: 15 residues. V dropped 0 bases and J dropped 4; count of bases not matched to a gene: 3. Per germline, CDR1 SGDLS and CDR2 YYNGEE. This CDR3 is CASSVELADYNEQFF. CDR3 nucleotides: TGTGCCAGCAGCGTAGAACTAGCGGATTACAATGAGCAGTTCTTC.

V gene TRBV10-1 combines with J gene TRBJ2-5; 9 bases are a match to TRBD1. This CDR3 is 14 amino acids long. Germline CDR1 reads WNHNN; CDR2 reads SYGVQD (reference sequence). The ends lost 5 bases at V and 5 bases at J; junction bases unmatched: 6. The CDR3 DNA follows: TGCGCCAGCAGTCCCGGGACAGGGATTGAGACCCAGTACTTC. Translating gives CASSPGTGIETQYF.

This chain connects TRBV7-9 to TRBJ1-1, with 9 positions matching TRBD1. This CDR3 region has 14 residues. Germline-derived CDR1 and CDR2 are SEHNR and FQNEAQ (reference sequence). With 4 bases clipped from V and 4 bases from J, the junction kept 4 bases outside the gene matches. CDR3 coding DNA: TGTGCCAGCAGCTCCCCGACAGGGGGCACTGAAGCTTTCTTT. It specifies CASSSPTGGTEAFF. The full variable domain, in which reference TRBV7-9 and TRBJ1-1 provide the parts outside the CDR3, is DTGVSQNPRHKITKRGQNVTFRCDPISEHNRLYWYRQTLGQGPEFLTYFQNEAQLEKSRLLSDRFSAERPKGSFSTLEIQRTEQGDSAMYLCASSSPTGGTEAFFGQGTRLTVV.

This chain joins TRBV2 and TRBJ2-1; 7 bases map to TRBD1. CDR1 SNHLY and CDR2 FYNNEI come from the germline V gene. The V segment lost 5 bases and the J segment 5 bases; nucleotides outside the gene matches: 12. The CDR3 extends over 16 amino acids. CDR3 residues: CASSSTRGTADNEQFF. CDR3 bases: TGTGCCAGCAGTTCTACTCGTGGGACAGCGGACAATGAGCAGTTCTTC. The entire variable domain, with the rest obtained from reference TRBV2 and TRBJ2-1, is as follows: EPEVTQTPSHQVTQMGQEVILRCVPISNHLYFYWYRQILGQKVEFLVSFYNNEISEKSEIFDDQFSVERPDGSNFTLKIRSTKLEDSAMYFCASSSTRGTADNEQFFGPGTRLTVL.

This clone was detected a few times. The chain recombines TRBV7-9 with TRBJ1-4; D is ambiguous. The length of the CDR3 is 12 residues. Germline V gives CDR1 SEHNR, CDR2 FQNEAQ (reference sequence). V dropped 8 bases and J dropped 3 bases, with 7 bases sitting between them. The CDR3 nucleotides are TGTGCCAGCGCCTGGCCTAATGAAAAACTGTTTTTT. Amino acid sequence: CASAWPNEKLFF.

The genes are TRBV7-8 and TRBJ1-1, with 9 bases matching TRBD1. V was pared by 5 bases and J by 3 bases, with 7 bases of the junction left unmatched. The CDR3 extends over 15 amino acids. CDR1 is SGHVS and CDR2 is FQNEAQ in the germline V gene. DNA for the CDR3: TGTGCCAGCAGCCCGTGGACAGGGGTGGACACTGAAGCTTTCTTT. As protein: CASSPWTGVDTEAFF.

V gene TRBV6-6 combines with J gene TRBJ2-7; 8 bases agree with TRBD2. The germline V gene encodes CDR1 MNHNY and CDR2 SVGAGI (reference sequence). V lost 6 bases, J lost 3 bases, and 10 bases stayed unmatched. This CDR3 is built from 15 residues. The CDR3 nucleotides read TGTGCCAGCAGCCCGGGGGGGGGTCGGTACTACGAGCAGTACTTC. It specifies CASSPGGGRYYEQYF.

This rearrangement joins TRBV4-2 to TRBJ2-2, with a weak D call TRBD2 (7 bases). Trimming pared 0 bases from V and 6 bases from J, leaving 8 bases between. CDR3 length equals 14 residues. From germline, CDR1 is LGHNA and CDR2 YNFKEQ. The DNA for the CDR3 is TGTGCCAGCAGCCAAGAAGGGGGGGCCGGGGAGCTGTTTTTT. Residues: CASSQEGGAGELFF.

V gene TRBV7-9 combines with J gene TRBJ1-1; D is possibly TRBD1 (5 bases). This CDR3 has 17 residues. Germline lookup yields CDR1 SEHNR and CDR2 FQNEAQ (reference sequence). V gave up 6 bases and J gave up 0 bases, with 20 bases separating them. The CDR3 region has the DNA TGTGCCAGCAGGGGGACGGGGCTGGCCCCCATGAACACTGAAGCTTTCTTT. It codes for CASRGTGLAPMNTEAFF.

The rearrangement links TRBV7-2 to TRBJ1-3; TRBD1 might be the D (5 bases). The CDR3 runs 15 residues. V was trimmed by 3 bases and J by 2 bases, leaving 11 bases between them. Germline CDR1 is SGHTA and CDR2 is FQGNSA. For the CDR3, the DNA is TGTGCCAGCAGCTTTAGCAGGGCGCCTGGAAACACCATATATTTT. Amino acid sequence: CASSFSRAPGNTIYF.